This TCR beta chain comes out of a study of CD8+ T cells in alopecia areata. Background on the study: For treated patients, severity scores reflected the percentage of scalp area affected.

Treatment: oral pan-JAK inhibitor, 5-10 mg twice daily. PBMCs provided sorted CD4+ and CD8+ T cells. Germline V gene lookup returns CDR1 MRHNA and CDR2 SNTAGT. V shed 6 bases and J shed 6 bases, with 5 bases lying between them. This CDR3 contains 11 residues. Study-level results: Scalp clonality dropped significantly under tofacitinib, as did expanded CD8+ top-100 clones. Scalp and blood retained many expanded lesional clones during tofacitinib.

Extracted from the samples, RNA was reverse transcribed into cDNA to serve as the sequencing template. Produced via immunoSEQ multiplex PCR; TCRdb's table is partial and in-frame only. The sample contains under 150,000 clones, roughly 82% of which appear only once. As concerns this clone: No antigen is known for it.

Source: CD8+ T cells sorted from blood, taken at week 4, from a patient treated with tofacitinib. The sequence was obtained from a human donor with alopecia areata. The chain combines TRBV6-4 with TRBJ2-2; D gene uncertain. Written as DNA, the CDR3 is TGTGCCAGCAGCAATTCCGGGGAGCTGTTTTTT. Protein sequence: CASSNSGELFF.